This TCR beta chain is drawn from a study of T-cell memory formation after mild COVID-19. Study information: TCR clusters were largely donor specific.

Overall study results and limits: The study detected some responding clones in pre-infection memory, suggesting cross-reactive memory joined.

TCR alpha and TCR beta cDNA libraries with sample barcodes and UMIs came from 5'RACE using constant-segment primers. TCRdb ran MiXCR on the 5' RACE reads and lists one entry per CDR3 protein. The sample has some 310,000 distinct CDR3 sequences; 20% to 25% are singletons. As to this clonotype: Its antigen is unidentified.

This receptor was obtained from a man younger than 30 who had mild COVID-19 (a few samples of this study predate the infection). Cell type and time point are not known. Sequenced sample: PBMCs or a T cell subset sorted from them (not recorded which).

The CDR3 protein is CASSGYSEAFF. The DNA for the CDR3 is TGTGCCAGCAGCGGGTACAGTGAAGCTTTCTTT. The chain employs TRBV7-2 and TRBJ1-1; D unclear. CDR1 is SGHTA, CDR2 FQGNSA, per germline. Trimming removed 5 bases from V and 7 bases from J, with 8 bases in between. The CDR3 is made up of 11 amino acids.